This TCR beta chain was identified in a study of T-cell memory formation after mild COVID-19. About this clonotype itself: What it binds is unknown.

Findings of the study overall: CM and EM subsets held most contracting CD4+ clones; EMRA held CD8+ ones. Clones that shrank (day 15 to 85) were balanced CD4/CD8, whereas later expanders leaned CD4+.

Using its own MiXCR run on the 5' RACE reads, TCRdb lists one record per CDR3 protein. The sample gives roughly 250,000 distinct CDR3 sequences, less than 20% of which show up once; 3.5% is in the top ten. Germline V gene sequence: CDR1 LGHDT, CDR2 YNNKEL (reference sequence). CDR3 length: 13 amino acids. The V end lost 1 base, the J end lost 1 base, and 4 bases lay between the germline ends. This sequence was found in a man between 18 and 29 years old who had mild COVID-19 (a few samples of this study predate the infection). Cell type and time point are not known. Sample: PBMCs or a T cell subset sorted from them (not recorded which). The chain employs TRBV3-1 and TRBJ1-1; D remains unclear. This CDR3 reads CASSQVTNTEAFF. CDR3 DNA sequence: TGTGCCAGCAGCCAAGTCACGAACACTGAAGCTTTCTTT. The complete variable domain, with remaining parts taken from reference TRBV3-1 and TRBJ1-1, reads DTAVSQTPKYLVTQMGNDKSIKCEQNLGHDTMYWYKQDSKKFLKIMFSYNNKELIINETVPNRFSPKSPDKAHLNLHINSLELGDSAVYFCASSQVTNTEAFFGQGTRLTVV.